The present T cell receptor beta chain was sequenced within a study of neurological immune-mediated disorders. General study points: HTLV-1-associated myelopathy led in TCR clonal expansion, while multiple sclerosis ranked lowest, below healthy controls. The expanded clones of different subjects shared no CDR3 amino acid sequences (suggesting private repertoires in all groups).

The V segment lost 4 bases and the J segment 1 base; nucleotides outside the gene matches: 8. The CDR3 has 16 amino acids. Looked up from germline, CDR1 is SGHRS and CDR2 is YFSETQ. Via MiXCR, TCRdb re-called the 5' RACE reads, giving one row per CDR3 protein. The data show 20,000 to 25,000 distinct CDR3 sequences, around 6.2% seen once. The cell input for sorted libraries was 950,000 to 1,000,000, and those cells were CD4+ or CD8+ T cells. The sample holds many counts of this clonotype. Its antigen remains unknown. Material: CD8+ T cells from blood. The gene calls are TRBV5-1 and TRBJ1-1, with 9 bases matching TRBD1. The sequence derives from a man between 18 and 35 years old in good health. The chain's CDR3 is CASSTTGGMTNTEAFF. CDR3 nucleotide sequence: TGCGCCAGCAGCACGACAGGGGGTATGACGAACACTGAAGCTTTCTTT. Full variable domain (missing parts from reference TRBV5-1 and TRBJ1-1): KAGVTQTPRYLIKTRGQQVTLSCSPISGHRSVSWYQQTPGQGLQFLFEYFSETQRNKGNFPGRFSGRQFSNSRSEMNVSTLELGDSALYLCASSTTGGMTNTEAFFGQGTRLTVV.